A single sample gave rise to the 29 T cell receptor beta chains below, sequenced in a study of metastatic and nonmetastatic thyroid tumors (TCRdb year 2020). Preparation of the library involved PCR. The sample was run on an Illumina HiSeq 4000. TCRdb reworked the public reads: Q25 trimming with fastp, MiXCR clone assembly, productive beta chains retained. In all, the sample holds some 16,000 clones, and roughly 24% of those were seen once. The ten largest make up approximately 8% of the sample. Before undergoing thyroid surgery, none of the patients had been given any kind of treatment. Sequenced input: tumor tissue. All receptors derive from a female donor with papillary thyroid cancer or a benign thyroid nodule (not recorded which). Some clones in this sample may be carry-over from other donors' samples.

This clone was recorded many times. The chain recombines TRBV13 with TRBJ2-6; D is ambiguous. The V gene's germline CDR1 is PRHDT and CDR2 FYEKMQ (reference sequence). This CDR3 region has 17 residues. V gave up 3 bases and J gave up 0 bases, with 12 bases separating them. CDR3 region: CASSFLRYNSGANVLTF. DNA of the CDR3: TGTGCCAGCAGCTTCTTGCGCTACAACTCTGGGGCCAACGTCCTGACTTTC.

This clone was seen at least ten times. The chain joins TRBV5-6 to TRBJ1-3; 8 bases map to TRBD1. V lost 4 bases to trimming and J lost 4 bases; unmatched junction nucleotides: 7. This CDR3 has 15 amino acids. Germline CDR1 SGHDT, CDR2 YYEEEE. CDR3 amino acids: CASSAGQGFGNTIYF. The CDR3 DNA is TGTGCCAGCAGCGCCGGACAGGGATTCGGAAACACCATATATTTT.

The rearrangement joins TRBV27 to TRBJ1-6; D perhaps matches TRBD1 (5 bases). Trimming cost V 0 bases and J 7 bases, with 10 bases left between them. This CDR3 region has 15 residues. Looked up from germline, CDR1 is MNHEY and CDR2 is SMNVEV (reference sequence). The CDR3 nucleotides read TGTGCCAGCAGTTTATCGCCAGGGCAGAATTCACCCCTCCACTTT. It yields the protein CASSLSPGQNSPLHF.

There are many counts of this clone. Here the CDR3 reads CASSRTGATEAFF. The CDR3 nucleotides are TGTGCCAGTAGTAGGACAGGGGCGACTGAAGCTTTCTTT. The chain has TRBV19 and TRBJ1-1; 9 bases map to TRBD1. Looked up from germline, CDR1 is LNHDA and CDR2 is SQIVND (reference sequence). The CDR3 is 13 residues long. With 4 bases clipped from V and 5 bases from J, the junction kept 2 bases outside the gene matches.

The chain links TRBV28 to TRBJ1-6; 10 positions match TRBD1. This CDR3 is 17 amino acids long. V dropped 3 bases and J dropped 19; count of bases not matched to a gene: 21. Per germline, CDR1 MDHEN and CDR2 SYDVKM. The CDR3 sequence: CASSFPPRTGGNSPMHF. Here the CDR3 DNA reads TGTGCCAGCAGTTTTCCCCCCAGGACAGGGGGTAATTCACCCATGCACTTT. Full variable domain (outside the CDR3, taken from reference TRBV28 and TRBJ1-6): DVKVTQSSRYLVKRTGEKVFLECVQDMDHENMFWYRQDPGLGLRLIYFSYDVKMKEKGDIPEGYSVSREKKERFSLILESASTNQTSMYLCASSFPPRTGGNSPMHFGNGTRLTVT.

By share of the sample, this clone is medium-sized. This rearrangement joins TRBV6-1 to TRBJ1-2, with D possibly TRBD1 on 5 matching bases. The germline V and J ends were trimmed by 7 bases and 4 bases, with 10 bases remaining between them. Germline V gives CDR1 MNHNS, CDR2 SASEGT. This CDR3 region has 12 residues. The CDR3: CASNRDGYGYTF. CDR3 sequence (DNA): TGTGCCAGCAACCGGGACGGCTATGGCTACACCTTC.

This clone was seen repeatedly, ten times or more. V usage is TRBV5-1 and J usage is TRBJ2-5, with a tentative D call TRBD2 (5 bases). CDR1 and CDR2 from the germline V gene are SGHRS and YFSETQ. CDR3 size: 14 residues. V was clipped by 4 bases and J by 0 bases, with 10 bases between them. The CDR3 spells CASSPERYQETQYF. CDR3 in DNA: TGCGCCAGCAGCCCCGAGCGGTACCAAGAGACCCAGTACTTC.

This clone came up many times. CDR3 loop: CAISDTYEQYF. CDR3 coding DNA: TGTGCCATCAGTGACACTTACGAGCAGTACTTC. The V call is TRBV10-3, the J call TRBJ2-7, with no clear D. The CDR3 loop spans 11 amino acids. The germline CDR1 and CDR2 sequences are ENHRY and SYGVKD. The germline V and J ends were trimmed by 3 bases and 4 bases, with 4 bases remaining between them.

The CDR3 loop reads CASSYPGNTIYF. The DNA of the CDR3 is TGTGCCAGCAGTTACCCTGGAAACACCATATATTTT. The chain joins TRBV6-4 to TRBJ1-3; no firm D call. The CDR3 runs 12 residues. V was clipped by 5 bases and J by 2 bases, with 4 bases between them. Germline-derived CDR1 and CDR2 are MRHNA and SNTAGT.

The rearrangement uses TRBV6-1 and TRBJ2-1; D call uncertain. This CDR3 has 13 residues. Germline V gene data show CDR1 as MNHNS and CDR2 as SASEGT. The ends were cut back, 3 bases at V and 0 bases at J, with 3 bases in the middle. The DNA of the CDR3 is TGTGCCAGCAGTGAGAGCTCCTACAATGAGCAGTTCTTC. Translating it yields CASSESSYNEQFF.

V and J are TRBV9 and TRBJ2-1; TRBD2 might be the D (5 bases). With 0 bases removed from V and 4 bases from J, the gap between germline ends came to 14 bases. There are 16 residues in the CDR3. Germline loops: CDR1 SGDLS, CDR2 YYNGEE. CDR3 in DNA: TGTGCCAGCAGCGTAGACTCAAGCGGCCAATACAATGAGCAGTTCTTC. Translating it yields CASSVDSSGQYNEQFF. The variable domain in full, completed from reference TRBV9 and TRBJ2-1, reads DSGVTQTPKHLITATGQRVTLRCSPRSGDLSVYWYQQSLDQGLQFLIQYYNGEERAKGNILERFSAQQFPDLHSELNLSSLELGDSALYFCASSVDSSGQYNEQFFGPGTRLTVL.

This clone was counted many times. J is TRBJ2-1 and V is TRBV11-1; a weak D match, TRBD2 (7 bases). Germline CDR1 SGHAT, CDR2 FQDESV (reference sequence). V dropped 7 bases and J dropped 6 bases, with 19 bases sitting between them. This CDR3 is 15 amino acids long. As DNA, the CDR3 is TGTGCCAGCACCCTTTGGGGGGGAGGGGGCAATGAGCAGTTCTTC. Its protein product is CASTLWGGGGNEQFF.

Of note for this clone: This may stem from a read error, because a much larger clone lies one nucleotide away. This CDR3 is CASSQVSPVETQYF. CDR3 DNA sequence: TGTGCCAGCAGCCAAGTATCGCCAGTAGAGACCCAGTACTTC. V gene TRBV3-1 combines with J gene TRBJ2-5; no clear D gene. Germline assignment: CDR1 LGHDT and CDR2 YNNKEL (reference sequence). The V gene lost 1 base and the J gene lost 4 bases, with 10 bases spanning the gap. There are 14 residues in the CDR3.

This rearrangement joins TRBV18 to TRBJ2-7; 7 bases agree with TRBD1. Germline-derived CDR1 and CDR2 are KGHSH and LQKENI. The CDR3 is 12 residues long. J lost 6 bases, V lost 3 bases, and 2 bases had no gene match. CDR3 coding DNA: TGTGCCAGCTCACCGACAGGGCCCGAGCAGTACTTC. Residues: CASSPTGPEQYF. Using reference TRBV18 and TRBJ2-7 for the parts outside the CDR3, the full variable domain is NAGVMQNPRHLVRRRGQEARLRCSPMKGHSHVYWYRQLPEEGLKFMVYLQKENIIDESGMPKERFSAEFPKEGPSILRIQQVVRGDSAAYFCASSPTGPEQYFGPGTRLTVT.

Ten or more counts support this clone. The CDR3 DNA follows: TGTGCCAGCAGCCAAGACGGTTTTGGGGACCAAGAGACCCAGTACTTC. Its protein product is CASSQDGFGDQETQYF. J is TRBJ2-5 and V is TRBV3-1; D ambiguous. CDR3 length: 16 amino acids. Trimming shortened V by 0 bases and J by 0 bases, and 11 bases separated the two germline ends. CDR1 and CDR2 (germline): LGHDT, YNNKEL (reference sequence).

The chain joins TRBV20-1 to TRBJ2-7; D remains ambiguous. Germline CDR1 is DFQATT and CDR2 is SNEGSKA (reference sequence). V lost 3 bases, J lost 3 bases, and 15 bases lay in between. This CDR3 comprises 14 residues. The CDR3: CSASRQCTHYEQYF. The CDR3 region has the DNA TGCAGTGCTAGTCGCCAGTGTACTCACTACGAGCAGTACTTC.

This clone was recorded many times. CDR3 loop: CASSWNGETQYF. The CDR3 nucleotides read TGTGCCAGCAGCTGGAACGGAGAGACCCAGTACTTC. This chain joins TRBV5-5 and TRBJ2-5; D remains ambiguous. The CDR3 is 12 amino acids. V was shortened by 3 bases and J by 4 bases, with 7 bases between the two germline ends. The germline V gene has CDR1 SGHKS and CDR2 YYEKEE (reference sequence).

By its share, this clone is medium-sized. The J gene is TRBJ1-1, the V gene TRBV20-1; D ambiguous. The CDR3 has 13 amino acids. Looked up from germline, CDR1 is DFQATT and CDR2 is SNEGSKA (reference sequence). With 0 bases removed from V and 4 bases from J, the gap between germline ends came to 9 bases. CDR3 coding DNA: TGCAGTGCTAGAGATCGTCAGCTCACTGAAGCTTTCTTT. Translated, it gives CSARDRQLTEAFF.

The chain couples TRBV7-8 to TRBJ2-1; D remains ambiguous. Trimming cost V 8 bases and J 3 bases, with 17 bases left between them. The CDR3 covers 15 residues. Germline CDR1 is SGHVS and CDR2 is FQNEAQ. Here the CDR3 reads CASRVLSVNYNEQFF. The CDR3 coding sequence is TGTGCCAGCCGGGTCCTCAGCGTGAACTACAATGAGCAGTTCTTC.

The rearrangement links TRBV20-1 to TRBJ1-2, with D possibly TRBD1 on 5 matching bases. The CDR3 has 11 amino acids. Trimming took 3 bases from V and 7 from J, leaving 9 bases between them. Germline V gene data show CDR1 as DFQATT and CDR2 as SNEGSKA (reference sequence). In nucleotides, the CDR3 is TGCAGTGCTAGTCCAGGGAGTGGCTACACCTTC. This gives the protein CSASPGSGYTF.

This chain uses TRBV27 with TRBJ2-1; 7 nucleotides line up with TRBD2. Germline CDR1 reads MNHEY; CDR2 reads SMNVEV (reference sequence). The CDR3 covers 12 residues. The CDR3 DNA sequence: TGTGGGAGCAGTTTCGGGGGGAATGAGCAGTTCTTC. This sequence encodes CGSSFGGNEQFF.

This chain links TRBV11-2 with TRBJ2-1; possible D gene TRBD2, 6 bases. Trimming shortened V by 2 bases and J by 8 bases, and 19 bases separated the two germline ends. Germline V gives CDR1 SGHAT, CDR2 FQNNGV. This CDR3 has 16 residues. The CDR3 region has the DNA TGTGCCAGCAGCTTATCCAGCGGGCAAAAAGGCGATGAGCAGTTCTTC. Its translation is CASSLSSGQKGDEQFF. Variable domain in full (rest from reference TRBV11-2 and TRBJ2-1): EAGVAQSPRYKIIEKRQSVAFWCNPISGHATLYWYQQILGQGPKLLIQFQNNGVVDDSQLPKDRFSAERLKGVDSTLKIQPAKLEDSAVYLCASSLSSGQKGDEQFFGPGTRLTVL.

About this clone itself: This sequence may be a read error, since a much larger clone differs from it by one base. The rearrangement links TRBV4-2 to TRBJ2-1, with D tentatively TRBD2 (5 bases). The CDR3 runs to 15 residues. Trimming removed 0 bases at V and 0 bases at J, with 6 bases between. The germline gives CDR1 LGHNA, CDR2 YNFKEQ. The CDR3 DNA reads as TGTGCCAGCAGCCAAGAAAGCGGCTCCTACAATGAGCAGTTCTTC. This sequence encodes CASSQESGSYNEQFF.

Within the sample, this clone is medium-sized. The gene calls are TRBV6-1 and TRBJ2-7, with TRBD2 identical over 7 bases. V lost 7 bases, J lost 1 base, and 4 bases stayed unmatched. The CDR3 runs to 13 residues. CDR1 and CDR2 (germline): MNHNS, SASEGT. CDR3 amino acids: CASNSLASYEQYF. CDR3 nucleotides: TGTGCCAGCAATTCACTAGCGTCCTACGAGCAGTACTTC.

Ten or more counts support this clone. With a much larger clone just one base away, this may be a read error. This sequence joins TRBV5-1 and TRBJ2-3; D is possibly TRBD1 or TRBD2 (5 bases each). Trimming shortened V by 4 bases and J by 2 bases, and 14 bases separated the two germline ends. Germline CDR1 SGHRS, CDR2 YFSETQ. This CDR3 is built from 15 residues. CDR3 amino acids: CASSMVGTTTDTQYF. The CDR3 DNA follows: TGCGCCAGCAGCATGGTCGGGACCACCACAGATACGCAGTATTTT.

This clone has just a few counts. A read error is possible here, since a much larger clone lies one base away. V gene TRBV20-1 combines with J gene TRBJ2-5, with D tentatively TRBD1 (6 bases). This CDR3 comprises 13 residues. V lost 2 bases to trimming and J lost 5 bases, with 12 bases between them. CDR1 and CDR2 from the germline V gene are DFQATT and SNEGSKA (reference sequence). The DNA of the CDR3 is TGCAGTGCTAGAAAGGACAGTAGGGAGACCCAGTACTTC. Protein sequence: CSARKDSRETQYF.

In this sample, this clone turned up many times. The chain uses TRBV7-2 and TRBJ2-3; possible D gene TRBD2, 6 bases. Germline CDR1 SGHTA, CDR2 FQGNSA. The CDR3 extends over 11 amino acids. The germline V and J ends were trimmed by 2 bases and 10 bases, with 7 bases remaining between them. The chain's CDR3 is CASSLTSSQYF. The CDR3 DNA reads TGTGCCAGCAGCTTAACTAGCTCGCAGTATTTT. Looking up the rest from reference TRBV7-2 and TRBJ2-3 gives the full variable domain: GAGVSQSPSNKVTEKGKDVELRCDPISGHTALYWYRQSLGQGLEFLIYFQGNSAPDKSGLPSDRFSAERTGGSVSTLTIQRTQQEDSAVYLCASSLTSSQYFGPGTRLTVL.

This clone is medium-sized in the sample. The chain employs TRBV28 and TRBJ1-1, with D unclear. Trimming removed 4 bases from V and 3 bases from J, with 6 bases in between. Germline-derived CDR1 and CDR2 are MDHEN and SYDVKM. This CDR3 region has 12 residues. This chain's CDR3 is CASSSLDTEAFF. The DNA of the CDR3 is TGTGCCAGCAGTTCCCTGGACACTGAAGCTTTCTTT.

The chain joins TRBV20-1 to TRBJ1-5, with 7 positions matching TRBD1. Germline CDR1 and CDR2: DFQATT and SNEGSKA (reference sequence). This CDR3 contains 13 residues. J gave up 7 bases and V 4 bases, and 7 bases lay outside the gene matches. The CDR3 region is CSAKRGRGQPQHF. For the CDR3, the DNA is TGCAGTGCTAAGAGGGGGCGAGGGCAGCCCCAGCATTTT.